This T cell receptor (beta chain) was recovered during a study of T cell responses to AZD1222 COVID-19 vaccine. Findings and caveats of the study: Baseline seropositivity characterized only a handful of AZD1222 recipients.

As concerns this clone: Its target is unknown.

The CDR3 extends over 20 amino acids. The germline V gene encodes CDR1 LGHNA and CDR2 YSLEER. The V and J ends lost 3 bases and 0 bases respectively, with 25 bases between them. Measured with immunoSEQ multiplex PCR; TCRdb has only the in-frame clones, and not every one. The repertoire includes approximately 64,000 clones, 84% of them detected once, and around 9.8% sits in the top ten. This clonotype was obtained from an adult in good health. The starting material was peripheral blood, obtained on day 0 of AZD1222 vaccination. The V and J genes are TRBV4-3 and TRBJ2-3; D assignment may be TRBD1 or TRBD2 (6 bases each). CDR3 in amino acids: CASSQQGGTTQFDSTDTQYF. The CDR3 DNA reads as TGCGCCAGCAGCCAGCAAGGGGGGACCACCCAGTTCGATAGCACAGATACGCAGTATTTT.